This is a list of T cell receptor beta chains from one sample in a study of blood T cell repertoires in COVID-19. Data came from immunoSEQ multiplex PCR; TCRdb stores just in-frame clones and leaves some out. The table records 300,000 or so clones, 75% to 90% of them present only once. The sequenced sample consisted of peripheral blood. Receptor source: a woman in her forties who had recovered from COVID-19. CDR3s include the opening cysteine and the closing phenylalanine or tryptophan. Each record gives: clone size, V gene, CDR3 length, J gene, CDR3 protein. Size tells how often a clone was seen (once, few, many) or the class of an expanded clone, and some rows leave it out.

size: .
V: TRBV5-4
length: 15
J: TRBJ2-1
CDR3: CASSRGGSSYNEQFF

size: .
V: TRBV2
length: 14
J: TRBJ1-1
CDR3: CASSATGVFTEAFF

size: .
V: TRBV5-1
length: 14
J: TRBJ2-7
CDR3: CASSLGQFPYEQYF

size: once
V: TRBV3-1/TRBV3-2
length: 15
J: TRBJ2-3
CDR3: CASSLGQVSTDTQYF

size: .
V: TRBV15
length: 14
J: TRBJ1-2
CDR3: CATSRAGDGYGYTF

size: .
V: TRBV30
length: 15
J: TRBJ1-1
CDR3: CAWSGRQGWDTEAFF

size: .
V: TRBV5-1
length: 15
J: TRBJ1-2
CDR3: CASSPLSGGPYGYTF

size: .
V: TRBV19
length: 14
J: TRBJ2-7
CDR3: CASSLQGRTYEQYF

size: .
V: TRBV10-3
length: 14
J: TRBJ2-2
CDR3: CAIRAGANTGELFF

size: .
V: TRBV10-3
length: 18
J: TRBJ1-5
CDR3: CAISQQLLRGGNDQPQHF

size: .
V: TRBV12-3/TRBV12-4
length: 13
J: TRBJ1-5
CDR3: CASRGTGNQPQHF

size: .
V: TRBV20-1
length: 14
J: TRBJ1-6
CDR3: CSASLAGGNSPLHF

size: .
V: TRBV2
length: 14
J: TRBJ1-2
CDR3: CASTSFGQGGDLAF

size: .
V: TRBV27
length: 18
J: TRBJ1-6
CDR3: CASSLTGPRDLYNSPLHF

size: few
V: TRBV7-8
length: 14
J: TRBJ2-1
CDR3: CASSSRDRIRVQFF

size: .
V: TRBV19
length: 18
J: TRBJ1-1
CDR3: CASSIDQAGGLSDGEAFF

size: .
V: TRBV27
length: 15
J: TRBJ2-7
CDR3: CASSLLTRVPSEQYF

size: .
V: TRBV18
length: 14
J: TRBJ1-2
CDR3: CASSAGQGGSGYTF

size: .
V: TRBV9
length: 15
J: TRBJ1-5
CDR3: CASSVSGDTYQPQHF

size: .
V: TRBV5-4
length: 15
J: TRBJ1-2
CDR3: CASSLAGNGNYGYTF

size: .
V: TRBV6-6
length: 14
J: TRBJ1-6
CDR3: CASSDRGRSSPLHF

size: .
V: TRBV3-1/TRBV3-2
length: 12
J: TRBJ2-5
CDR3: CASSHLDSPQNF

size: .
V: TRBV5-4
length: 13
J: TRBJ2-4
CDR3: CASSLGSGNIQYF

size: .
V: TRBV12-5
length: 14
J: TRBJ1-5
CDR3: CASGLQVSNQPQHF

size: .
V: TRBV30
length: 14
J: TRBJ2-5
CDR3: CAWRGRILQETQYF

size: .
V: TRBV7-2
length: 15
J: TRBJ2-5
CDR3: CASSLQGGVVETQYF

size: .
V: TRBV19
length: 15
J: TRBJ1-2
CDR3: CASSIAGTPNYGYTF

size: .
V: TRBV2
length: 13
J: TRBJ2-1
CDR3: CASRPNRDNEQFF

size: .
V: TRBV7-3
length: 14
J: TRBJ2-3
CDR3: CASSFGQVTDTQYF

size: .
V: TRBV10-3
length: 14
J: TRBJ2-3
CDR3: CAIRGDRGTDTQYF

size: .
V: TRBV15
length: 15
J: TRBJ2-1
CDR3: CATSGQVGGGNEQFF

size: once
V: TRBV5-1
length: 15
J: TRBJ2-3
CDR3: CASREGRTSTDTQYF

size: .
V: TRBV27
length: 15
J: TRBJ1-2
CDR3: CASRGESETIKGYTF

size: .
V: TRBV6-5
length: 12
J: TRBJ1-2
CDR3: CASSWTGTGYTF

size: .
V: TRBV5-1
length: 17
J: TRBJ2-2
CDR3: CASSSAGVAGPTGELFF

size: .
V: TRBV6-2/TRBV6-3
length: 17
J: TRBJ2-5
CDR3: CASSYQRGGPVQETQYF

size: .
V: TRBV30
length: 15
J: TRBJ2-6
CDR3: CAWNGVGAGANVLTF

size: .
V: TRBV6-5
length: 15
J: TRBJ2-1
CDR3: CASSLSSGGYNEQFF

size: .
V: TRBV24-1
length: 16
J: TRBJ2-6
CDR3: CATSDSGGSGANVLTF

size: .
V: TRBV29-1
length: 16
J: TRBJ1-4
CDR3: CSVGQGAAATNEKLFF

size: few
V: TRBV9
length: 15
J: TRBJ2-2
CDR3: CASSVEPQRPGELFF

size: .
V: TRBV19
length: 12
J: TRBJ1-6
CDR3: CASSVGQSPLHF

size: .
V: TRBV12-5
length: 13
J: TRBJ1-2
CDR3: CASVLSGGDGYTF

size: once
V: TRBV27
length: 14
J: TRBJ1-2
CDR3: CASSLTGTGEGYTF

size: .
V: TRBV18
length: 12
J: TRBJ2-1
CDR3: CASSPQGNEQFF

size: .
V: TRBV3-1/TRBV3-2
length: 17
J: TRBJ2-3
CDR3: CASSQPSGGAFTDTQYF

size: .
V: TRBV11-2
length: 17
J: TRBJ2-6
CDR3: CASTTHRGSSGANVLTF

size: .
V: TRBV28
length: 16
J: TRBJ2-1
CDR3: CASTWGYGTGFREQFF